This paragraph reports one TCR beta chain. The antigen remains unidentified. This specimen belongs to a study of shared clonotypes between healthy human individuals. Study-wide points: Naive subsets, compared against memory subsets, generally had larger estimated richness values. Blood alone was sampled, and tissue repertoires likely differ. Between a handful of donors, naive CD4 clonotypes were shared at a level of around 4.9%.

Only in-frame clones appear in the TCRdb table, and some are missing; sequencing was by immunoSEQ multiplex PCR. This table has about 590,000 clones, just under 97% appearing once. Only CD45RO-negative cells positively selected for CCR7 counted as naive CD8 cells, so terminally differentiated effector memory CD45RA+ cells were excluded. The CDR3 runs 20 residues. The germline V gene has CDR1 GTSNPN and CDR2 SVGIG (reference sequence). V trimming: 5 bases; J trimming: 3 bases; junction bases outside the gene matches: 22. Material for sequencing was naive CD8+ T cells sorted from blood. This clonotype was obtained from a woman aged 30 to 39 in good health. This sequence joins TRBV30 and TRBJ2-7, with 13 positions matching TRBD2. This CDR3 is CAWAGLAGNNLMRPGYEQYF. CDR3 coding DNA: TGTGCCTGGGCGGGACTAGCGGGGAATAACTTAATGCGGCCCGGCTACGAGCAGTACTTC.